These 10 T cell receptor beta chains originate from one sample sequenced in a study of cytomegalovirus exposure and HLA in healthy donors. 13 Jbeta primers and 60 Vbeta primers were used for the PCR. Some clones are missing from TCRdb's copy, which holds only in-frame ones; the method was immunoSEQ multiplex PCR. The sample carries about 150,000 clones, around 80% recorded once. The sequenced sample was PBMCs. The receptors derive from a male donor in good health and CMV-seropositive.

CDR3 nucleotide sequence: TGTGCCAGCAGAACTAGCGGGACTCCCTACGAGCAGTACTTC. Protein sequence: CASRTSGTPYEQYF. The rearrangement joins TRBV7-2 to TRBJ2-7, with 10 bases fitting TRBD2. The CDR3 extends over 14 amino acids. With V trimmed by 6 bases and J by 2 bases, 4 bases remained unmatched. From germline, CDR1 is SGHTA and CDR2 FQGNSA.

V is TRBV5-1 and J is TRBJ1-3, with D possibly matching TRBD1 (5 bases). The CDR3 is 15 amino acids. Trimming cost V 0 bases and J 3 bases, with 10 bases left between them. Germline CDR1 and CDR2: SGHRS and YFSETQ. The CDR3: CASSLATDDGNTIYF. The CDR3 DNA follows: TGCGCCAGCAGCTTGGCGACAGACGATGGAAACACCATATATTTT.

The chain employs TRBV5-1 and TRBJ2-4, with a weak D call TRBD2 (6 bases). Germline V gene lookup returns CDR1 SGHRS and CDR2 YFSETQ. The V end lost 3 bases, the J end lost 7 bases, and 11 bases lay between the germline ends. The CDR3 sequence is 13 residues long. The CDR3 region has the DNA TGCGCCAGCAGCTCTAGTGGGGGGAACATTCAGTACTTC. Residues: CASSSSGGNIQYF. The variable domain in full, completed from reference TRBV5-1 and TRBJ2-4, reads KAGVTQTPRYLIKTRGQQVTLSCSPISGHRSVSWYQQTPGQGLQFLFEYFSETQRNKGNFPGRFSGRQFSNSRSEMNVSTLELGDSALYLCASSSSGGNIQYFGAGTRLSVL.

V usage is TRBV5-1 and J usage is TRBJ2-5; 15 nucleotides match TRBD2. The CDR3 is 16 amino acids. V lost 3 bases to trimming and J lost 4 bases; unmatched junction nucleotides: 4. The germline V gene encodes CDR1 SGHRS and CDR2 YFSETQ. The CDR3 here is CASSSAGLAGGETQYF. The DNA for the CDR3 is TGCGCCAGCAGCTCGGCGGGACTAGCGGGAGGAGAGACCCAGTACTTC.

As DNA, the CDR3 is TGTGCAAAAACCACAGAGGGGACACATGAAAAACTGTTTTTT. Its translation: CAKTTEGTHEKLFF. V usage is TRBV12-2 and J usage is TRBJ1-4; TRBD1, the D gene given by the table, was not confirmed from the DNA. TRBV12-2 is described as a pseudogene. This CDR3 is built from 14 residues.

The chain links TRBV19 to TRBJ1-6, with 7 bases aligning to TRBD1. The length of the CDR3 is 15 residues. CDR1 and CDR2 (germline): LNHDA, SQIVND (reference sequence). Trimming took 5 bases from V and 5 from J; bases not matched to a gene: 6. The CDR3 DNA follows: TGTGCCAGTAGTGTCGACAGGGCCCATAATTCACCCCTCCACTTT. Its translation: CASSVDRAHNSPLHF.

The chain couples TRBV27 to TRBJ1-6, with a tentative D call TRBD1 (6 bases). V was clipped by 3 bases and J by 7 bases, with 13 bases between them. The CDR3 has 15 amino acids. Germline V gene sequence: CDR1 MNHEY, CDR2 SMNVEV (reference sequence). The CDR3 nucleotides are TGTGCCAGCAGTTTCGGGGGGGCGATGAATTCACCCCTCCACTTT. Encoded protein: CASSFGGAMNSPLHF.

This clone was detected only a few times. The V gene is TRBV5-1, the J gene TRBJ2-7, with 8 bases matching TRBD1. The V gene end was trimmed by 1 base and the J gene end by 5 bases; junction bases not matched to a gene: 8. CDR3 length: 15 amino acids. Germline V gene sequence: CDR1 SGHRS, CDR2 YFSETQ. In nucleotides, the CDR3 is TGCGCCAGCAGCTTGAGGCAGGGGGCTAGTGACGAGCAGTACTTC. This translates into CASSLRQGASDEQYF.

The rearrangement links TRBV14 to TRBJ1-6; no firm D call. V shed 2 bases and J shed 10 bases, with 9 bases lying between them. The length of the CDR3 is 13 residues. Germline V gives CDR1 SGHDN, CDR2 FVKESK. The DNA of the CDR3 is TGTGCCAGCAGCCAACCGGGATTATCACCCCTCCACTTT. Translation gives CASSQPGLSPLHF.

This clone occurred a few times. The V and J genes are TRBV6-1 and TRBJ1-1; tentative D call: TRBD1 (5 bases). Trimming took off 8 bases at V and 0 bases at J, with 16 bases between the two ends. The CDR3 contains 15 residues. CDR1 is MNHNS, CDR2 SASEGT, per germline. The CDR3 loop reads CASRAGLNMNTEAFF. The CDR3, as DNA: TGTGCCAGCCGGGCGGGACTCAACATGAACACTGAAGCTTTCTTT.